This T cell receptor (beta chain) was captured in a study of blood T cells in healthy people across ages. General study results and limits: CMV infection status of these donors was not known.

In terms of origin and age, donors were healthy Caucasian individuals from Russia aged about 6 to 90. Each sample had at least 6.5 million PBMCs isolated. The V gene's germline CDR1 is LGHNA and CDR2 YNFKEQ. The CDR3 extends over 17 amino acids. The J segment lost 4 bases and the V segment lost 0 bases, leaving 8 bases of the junction unmatched. A sample-barcoded 5' primer and a J-beta primer mix were used in a second PCR of roughly 6 to 11 cycles. All cDNA molecules were each tagged by a template-switch adaptor with 12 random nucleotides. Via MiXCR, TCRdb re-called the 5' RACE reads, giving one row per CDR3 protein. The sample lists approximately 1.5 million distinct CDR3 sequences; about 31% were seen once. Turning to this clonotype: Antigen: not known.

Sequenced: blood. This TCR was recovered from a woman in her twenties or thirties in good health. The V call is TRBV4-2, the J call TRBJ1-2, with TRBD1 matching over 10 bases. Here the CDR3 reads CASSQEKTDRGAYGYTF. In DNA form, the CDR3 reads TGTGCCAGCAGCCAAGAAAAAACGGACAGGGGGGCCTATGGCTACACCTTC.